The 20 T cell receptor beta chains listed next were all sequenced from one sample in a study of blood T cell repertoires in COVID-19 (dated by TCRdb to the early 2020s). Library creation used the immunoSEQ multiplex PCR assay. The clones in this table, taken by TCRdb from immuneACCESS, are in-frame only. Not every clone is retained; where verified, under half of the shortfall comes from an unresolved V gene, and the cause of the rest is unknown. The sample table shows hundreds of thousands of clones, and 65% to 85% are seen once. The leading ten clones occupy under 4.5% of the sample. Sequencing used PBMCs or T cells enriched from blood (not recorded which). The receptors come from a man in his thirties or forties with acute COVID-19.

This sequence joins TRBV20-1 and TRBJ2-7; 8 positions agree with TRBD2. Per germline, CDR1 DFQATT and CDR2 SNEGSKA (reference sequence). Trimming took 3 bases from V and 3 from J; bases not matched to a gene: 7. CDR3 length: 14 amino acids. The CDR3: CSASTGGPFYEQYF. CDR3 nucleotide sequence: TGCAGTGCTAGTACGGGGGGGCCGTTCTACGAGCAGTACTTC.

This chain links TRBV2 with TRBJ1-1; 9 bases map to TRBD1. The germline V gene encodes CDR1 SNHLY and CDR2 FYNNEI. This CDR3 contains 15 residues. The V and J ends lost 5 bases and 2 bases, in that order; junction bases with no gene match: 6. CDR3 region: CASSTRTGANTEAFF. The DNA of the CDR3 is TGTGCCAGCAGTACAAGGACAGGGGCAAACACTGAAGCTTTCTTT. Variable domain in full (rest from reference TRBV2 and TRBJ1-1): EPEVTQTPSHQVTQMGQEVILRCVPISNHLYFYWYRQILGQKVEFLVSFYNNEISEKSEIFDDQFSVERPDGSNFTLKIRSTKLEDSAMYFCASSTRTGANTEAFFGQGTRLTVV.

The chain joins TRBV11-2 to TRBJ1-1; D is perhaps TRBD1 (5 bases). Trimming took 6 bases from V and 2 from J, leaving 10 bases between them. Germline V CDR1 and CDR2: SGHAT, FQNNGV. This CDR3 region has 13 residues. The CDR3 is CASRPTVNTEAFF. CDR3 nucleotide sequence: TGTGCCAGCAGGCCGACAGTAAACACTGAAGCTTTCTTT.

V and J are TRBV5-1 and TRBJ1-2; 10 bases match TRBD1. This CDR3 spans 15 amino acids. CDR1 and CDR2 from the germline V gene are SGHRS and YFSETQ. V was clipped by 6 bases and J by 3 bases; unmatched bases: 8. The CDR3: CASTKQTGGDYGYTF. CDR3 in DNA: TGCGCCAGCACCAAACAGACAGGGGGCGACTATGGCTACACCTTC. The full variable domain, rest sourced from reference TRBV5-1 and TRBJ1-2, is KAGVTQTPRYLIKTRGQQVTLSCSPISGHRSVSWYQQTPGQGLQFLFEYFSETQRNKGNFPGRFSGRQFSNSRSEMNVSTLELGDSALYLCASTKQTGGDYGYTFGSGTRLTVV.

This clone has just a few counts. This chain uses TRBV5-1 with TRBJ1-5; D is uncertain. Trimming left V 5 bases short and J 5 bases short, with 11 bases between. Germline V lookup: CDR1 SGHRS, CDR2 YFSETQ. The CDR3 spans 13 residues. CDR3 residues: CASSREGYQPQHF. The CDR3, as DNA: TGCGCCAGCAGTAGAGAGGGCTATCAGCCCCAGCATTTT.

This clone was counted a single time. This chain uses TRBV5-1 with TRBJ2-5; 12 nucleotides match TRBD2. Germline V gives CDR1 SGHRS, CDR2 YFSETQ. CDR3 length equals 20 residues. Losses at the gene ends were 1 base for V and 4 bases for J; bases not matched to a gene: 17. CDR3 amino acids: CASSLYVSGTSGFTVETQYF. As DNA, the CDR3 is TGCGCCAGCAGCTTGTACGTATCCGGGACTAGCGGGTTCACGGTAGAGACCCAGTACTTC. Supplemented by reference TRBV5-1 and TRBJ2-5, the full variable domain reads KAGVTQTPRYLIKTRGQQVTLSCSPISGHRSVSWYQQTPGQGLQFLFEYFSETQRNKGNFPGRFSGRQFSNSRSEMNVSTLELGDSALYLCASSLYVSGTSGFTVETQYFGPGTRLLVL.

The rearrangement uses TRBV11-2 and TRBJ2-7; 8 nucleotides agree with TRBD2. CDR1 and CDR2 (germline): SGHAT, FQNNGV. The V and J ends lost 6 bases and 3 bases, in that order; junction bases with no gene match: 10. The CDR3 is 15 residues long. The CDR3, as DNA: TGTGCCAGCAGACCAGCGGGGGTGATATACTACGAGCAGTACTTC. Residues: CASRPAGVIYYEQYF.

The chain recombines TRBV9 with TRBJ2-1; perhaps TRBD2 as D (7 bases). The germline gives CDR1 SGDLS, CDR2 YYNGEE. The CDR3 is 13 residues long. V was clipped by 4 bases and J by 7 bases, with 12 bases between them. The DNA for the CDR3 is TGTGCCAGCAGCAAACAGGGAGGGAATGAGCAGTTCTTC. This sequence encodes CASSKQGGNEQFF.

This sequence joins TRBV28 and TRBJ1-5; D uncertain. Trimming took 7 bases from V and 0 from J, leaving 10 bases between them. The germline gives CDR1 MDHEN, CDR2 SYDVKM. There are 14 residues in the CDR3. Written as DNA, the CDR3 is TGTGCCAGCAACCTCCCCGGTAGCAATCAGCCCCAGCATTTT. It encodes CASNLPGSNQPQHF.

A note on this clone: Additional DNA sequences in this sample encode the identical CDR3. The V and J genes are TRBV6-5 and TRBJ1-1, with D hard to call. Trimming took 8 bases from V and 1 from J, leaving 8 bases between them. CDR3 length: 12 amino acids. CDR1 and CDR2 (germline): MNHEY, SVGAGI. CDR3 bases: TGTGCCAGCGGTCGGGGGAACACTGAAGCTTTCTTT. Translation gives CASGRGNTEAFF.

The CDR3 spells CASSAGGNTDTQYF. The CDR3 bases are TGTGCCAGCAGCGCGGGTGGAAACACAGATACGCAGTATTTT. The rearrangement uses TRBV5-4 and TRBJ2-3; possibly TRBD2 for D (5 bases). V was pared by 4 bases and J by 2 bases, with 11 bases between. CDR1 is SGHNT, CDR2 YYREEE, per germline (reference sequence). This CDR3 spans 14 amino acids.

The chain is built from TRBV10-3 and TRBJ2-3, with 11 bases identical to TRBD1. The CDR3 covers 16 residues. V was clipped by 6 bases and J by 2 bases; unmatched bases: 7. Germline V lookup: CDR1 ENHRY, CDR2 SYGVKD. CDR3: CAIRDPGQGVTDTQYF. CDR3 nucleotides: TGTGCCATCAGGGATCCGGGACAGGGGGTCACAGATACGCAGTATTTT.

The CDR3 bases are TGTGCCAGCAGTTTCGGGGGGGCTAGCGGGGCCACAGATACGCAGTATTTT. Its protein product is CASSFGGASGATDTQYF. This chain uses TRBV28 with TRBJ2-3; 9 bases are a match to TRBD2. The CDR3 has 17 residues. Per the germline V gene, CDR1 is MDHEN and CDR2 is SYDVKM. After removal of 3 bases from V and 2 bases from J, the junction contained 9 bases not matched to a gene. Looking up the rest from reference TRBV28 and TRBJ2-3 gives the full variable domain: DVKVTQSSRYLVKRTGEKVFLECVQDMDHENMFWYRQDPGLGLRLIYFSYDVKMKEKGDIPEGYSVSREKKERFSLILESASTNQTSMYLCASSFGGASGATDTQYFGPGTRLTVL.

This clone was observed a few times. This rearrangement joins TRBV14 to TRBJ2-7, with no clear D. Germline CDR1 and CDR2: SGHDN and FVKESK. The CDR3 length is 14 residues. V lost 3 bases and J lost 3, with 12 bases in between. CDR3 loop: CASSHVNSYYEQYF. The CDR3 bases are TGTGCCAGCAGCCACGTAAACAGTTACTACGAGCAGTACTTC.

The J gene is TRBJ1-3, the V gene TRBV28; TRBD1 aligns across 7 bases. The germline gives CDR1 MDHEN, CDR2 SYDVKM. After removal of 1 base from V and 4 bases from J, the junction contained 7 bases not matched to a gene. The CDR3 is 16 residues long. CDR3 in amino acids: CASSLYGQGEGNTIYF. DNA for the CDR3: TGTGCCAGCAGTTTATATGGTCAGGGGGAAGGAAACACCATATATTTT.

The chain joins TRBV14 to TRBJ1-1; a possible D gene is TRBD1 (5 bases). The V gene lost 4 bases and the J gene lost 5 bases, with 17 bases spanning the gap. The CDR3 totals 15 residues. Germline V gives CDR1 SGHDN, CDR2 FVKESK. The CDR3 here is CASSRGKAGWTEAFF. CDR3 bases: TGTGCCAGCAGCCGAGGAAAGGCAGGGTGGACTGAAGCTTTCTTT. The complete variable domain, with remaining parts taken from reference TRBV14 and TRBJ1-1, reads EAGVTQFPSHSVIEKGQTVTLRCDPISGHDNLYWYRRVMGKEIKFLLHFVKESKQDESGMPNNRFLAERTGGTYSTLKVQPAELEDSGVYFCASSRGKAGWTEAFFGQGTRLTVV.

The chain links TRBV28 to TRBJ1-2; D might be TRBD1 (5 bases). This CDR3 region has 16 residues. Per germline, CDR1 MDHEN and CDR2 SYDVKM. The V end was cut by 8 bases, the J end by 7 bases, with 26 bases between. The CDR3: CASRETEALLMSGYTF. The CDR3 DNA is TGTGCCAGCCGCGAGACAGAGGCCCTGCTTATGAGTGGCTACACCTTC.

This clone was seen repeatedly, ten times or more. The rearrangement links TRBV9 to TRBJ1-5; no clear D gene. The ends were cut back, 0 bases at V and 6 bases at J, with 10 bases in the middle. Germline lookup yields CDR1 SGDLS and CDR2 YYNGEE. The CDR3 length is 14 residues. The CDR3 here is CASSVAGWGQPQHF. The CDR3, as DNA: TGTGCCAGCAGCGTAGCGGGATGGGGTCAGCCCCAGCATTTT.

The genes are TRBV5-1 and TRBJ1-2; 7 bases line up with TRBD1. The germline V gene encodes CDR1 SGHRS and CDR2 YFSETQ. V was pared by 4 bases and J by 10 bases, with 13 bases of the junction left unmatched. This CDR3 comprises 14 residues. In nucleotides, the CDR3 is TGCGCCAGCAGCCTAAACACCGGGACAGACCTCTACACCTTC. This codes for CASSLNTGTDLYTF.

The genes are TRBV9 and TRBJ2-1; 7 nucleotides line up with TRBD1. The CDR3 loop spans 13 amino acids. Germline V gene sequence: CDR1 SGDLS, CDR2 YYNGEE. J lost 13 bases, V lost 2 bases, and 9 bases had no gene match. As DNA, the CDR3 is TGTGCCAGCAGCGTGGGGACAGTCCATAGCCAGTTCTTC. As protein: CASSVGTVHSQFF.